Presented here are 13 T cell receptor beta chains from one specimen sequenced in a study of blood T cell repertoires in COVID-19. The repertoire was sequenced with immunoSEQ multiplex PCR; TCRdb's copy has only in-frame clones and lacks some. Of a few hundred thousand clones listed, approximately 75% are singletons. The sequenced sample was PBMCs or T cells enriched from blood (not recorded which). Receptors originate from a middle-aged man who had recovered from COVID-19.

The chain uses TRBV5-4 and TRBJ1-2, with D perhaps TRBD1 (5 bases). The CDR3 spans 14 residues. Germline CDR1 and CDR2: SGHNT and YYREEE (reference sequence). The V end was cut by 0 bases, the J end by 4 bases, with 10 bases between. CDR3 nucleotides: TGTGCCAGCAGCTTGGCGGGGGAGGCCTATGGCTACACCTTC. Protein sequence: CASSLAGEAYGYTF.

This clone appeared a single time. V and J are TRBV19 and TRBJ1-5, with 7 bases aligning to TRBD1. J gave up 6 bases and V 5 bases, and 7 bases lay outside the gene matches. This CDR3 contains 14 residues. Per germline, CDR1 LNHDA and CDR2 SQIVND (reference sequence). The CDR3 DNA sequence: TGTGCCAGTAGTGACAGGGTAAGTGGTCAGCCCCAGCATTTT. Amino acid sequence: CASSDRVSGQPQHF. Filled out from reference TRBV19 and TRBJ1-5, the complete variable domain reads DGGITQSPKYLFRKEGQNVTLSCEQNLNHDAMYWYRQDPGQGLRLIYYSQIVNDFQKGDIAEGYSVSREKKESFPLTVTSAQKNPTAFYLCASSDRVSGQPQHFGDGTRLSIL.

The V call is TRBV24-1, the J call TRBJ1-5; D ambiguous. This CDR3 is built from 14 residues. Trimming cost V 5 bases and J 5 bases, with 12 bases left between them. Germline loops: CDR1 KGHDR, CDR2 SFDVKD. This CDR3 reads CATSGASADQPQHF. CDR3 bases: TGTGCCACCAGTGGGGCATCTGCCGATCAGCCCCAGCATTTT.

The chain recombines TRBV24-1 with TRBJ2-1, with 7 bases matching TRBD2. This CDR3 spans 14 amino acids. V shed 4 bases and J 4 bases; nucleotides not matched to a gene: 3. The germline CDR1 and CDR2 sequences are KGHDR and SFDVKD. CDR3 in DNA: TGTGCCACCAGTGACGGACTAGATTACAATGAGCAGTTCTTC. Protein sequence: CATSDGLDYNEQFF.

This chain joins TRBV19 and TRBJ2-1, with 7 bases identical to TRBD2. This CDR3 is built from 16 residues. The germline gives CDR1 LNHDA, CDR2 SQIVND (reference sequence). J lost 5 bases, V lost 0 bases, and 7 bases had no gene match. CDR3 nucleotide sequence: TGTGCCAGTAGTATAGAGGGAGGGCGGGGGAACAATGAGCAGTTCTTC. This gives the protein CASSIEGGRGNNEQFF.

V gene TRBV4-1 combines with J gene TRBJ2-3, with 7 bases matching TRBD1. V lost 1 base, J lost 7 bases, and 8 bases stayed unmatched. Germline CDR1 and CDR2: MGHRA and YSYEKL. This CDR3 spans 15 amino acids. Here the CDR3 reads CASSQVGGPHHTQYF. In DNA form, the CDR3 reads TGCGCCAGCAGCCAAGTAGGGGGCCCACATCATACGCAGTATTTT.

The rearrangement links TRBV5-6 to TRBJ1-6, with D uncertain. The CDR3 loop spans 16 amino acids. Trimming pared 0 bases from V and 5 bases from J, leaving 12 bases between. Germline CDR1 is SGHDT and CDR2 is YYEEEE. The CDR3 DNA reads TGTGCCAGCAGCTTGGGGGCCGGCAGGCATAATTCACCCCTCCACTTT. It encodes CASSLGAGRHNSPLHF.

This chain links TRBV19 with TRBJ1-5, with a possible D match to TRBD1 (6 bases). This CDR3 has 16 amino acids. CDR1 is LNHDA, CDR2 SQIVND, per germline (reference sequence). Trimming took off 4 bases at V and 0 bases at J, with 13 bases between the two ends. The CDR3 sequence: CASSKVGGRSNQPQHF. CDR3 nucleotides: TGTGCCAGTAGTAAAGTCGGGGGGCGTAGCAATCAGCCCCAGCATTTT.

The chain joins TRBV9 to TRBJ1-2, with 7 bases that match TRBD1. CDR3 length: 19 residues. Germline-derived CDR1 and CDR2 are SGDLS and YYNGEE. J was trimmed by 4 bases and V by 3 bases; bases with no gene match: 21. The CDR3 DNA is TGTGCCAGCAGCGCCAAAACGGGGACGACAGGGTATTACAGCTATGGCTACACCTTC. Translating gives CASSAKTGTTGYYSYGYTF.

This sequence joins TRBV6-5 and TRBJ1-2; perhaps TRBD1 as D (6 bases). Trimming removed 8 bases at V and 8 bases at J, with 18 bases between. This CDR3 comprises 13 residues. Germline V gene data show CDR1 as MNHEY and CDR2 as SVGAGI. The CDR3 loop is CASRTASSGGYTF. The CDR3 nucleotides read TGTGCCAGCCGGACAGCCTCCTCGGGGGGCTACACCTTC.

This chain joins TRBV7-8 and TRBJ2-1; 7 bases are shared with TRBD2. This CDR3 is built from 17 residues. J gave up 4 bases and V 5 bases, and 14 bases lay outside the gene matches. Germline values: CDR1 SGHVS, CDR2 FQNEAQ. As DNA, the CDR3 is TGTGCCAGCAGCCAGTCTCCTAGCGGAATAACTTACAATGAGCAGTTCTTC. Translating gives CASSQSPSGITYNEQFF.

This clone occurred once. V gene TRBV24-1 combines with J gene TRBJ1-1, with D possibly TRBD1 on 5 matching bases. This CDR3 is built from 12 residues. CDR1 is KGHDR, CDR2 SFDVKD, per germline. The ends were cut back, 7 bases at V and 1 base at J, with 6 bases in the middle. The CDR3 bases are TGTGCCACCAGGGGGGGGAACACTGAAGCTTTCTTT. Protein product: CATRGGNTEAFF.

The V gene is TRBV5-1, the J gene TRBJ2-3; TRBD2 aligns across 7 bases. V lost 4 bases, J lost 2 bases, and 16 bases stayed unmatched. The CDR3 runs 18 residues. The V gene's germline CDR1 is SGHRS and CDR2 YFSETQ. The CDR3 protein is CASSPTMGLTDDTDTQYF. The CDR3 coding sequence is TGCGCCAGCAGCCCCACCATGGGACTAACCGACGACACAGATACGCAGTATTTT. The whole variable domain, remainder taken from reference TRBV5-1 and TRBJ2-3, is KAGVTQTPRYLIKTRGQQVTLSCSPISGHRSVSWYQQTPGQGLQFLFEYFSETQRNKGNFPGRFSGRQFSNSRSEMNVSTLELGDSALYLCASSPTMGLTDDTDTQYFGPGTRLTVL.